Following are 27 T cell receptor beta chains from one sample sequenced in a study of T-cell reconstitution after alpha-beta-depleted transplantation in children. Preparation of the TCRbeta library used unique molecular identifiers. TCRdb re-analysed the PCR reads in MiXCR, keeping a single row per CDR3 protein. The sample contains around 670,000 distinct CDR3 sequences, less than 15% of which appear only once. The sample in question was PBMCs, obtained before TCRalphabeta/CD19-depleted stem cell transplant. Source of these receptors: a girl aged 2-10 years with congenital amegakaryocytic thrombocytopenia, due to receive a stem cell transplant.

On this clonotype itself: A read error may be the cause here, since a much bigger clone is one base away. This likely comes from a read error, as the CDR3 has no conserved phenylalanine or tryptophan at its end. This chain uses TRBV10-3 with TRBJ1-5; 9 nucleotides agree with TRBD1. The CDR3 extends over 13 amino acids. V lost 10 bases and J lost 5; bases outside the gene matches: 6. The germline V gene encodes CDR1 ENHRY and CDR2 SYGVKD. The CDR3 protein is CASRDREDQPQHY. CDR3 DNA sequence: TGTGCCAGCCGGGACAGGGAGGATCAGCCCCAGCATTAT.

This clonotype was counted ten times or more. CDR3 sequence: CASSERLYKIQTQYF. The DNA of the CDR3 is TGCGCCAGCAGCGAGAGACTATACAAGATCCAGACCCAGTACTTC. The J gene is TRBJ2-5, the V gene TRBV5-1; TRBD2 is a possible D gene (5 bases). Trimming took 4 bases from V and 6 from J, leaving 19 bases between them. The germline CDR1 and CDR2 sequences are SGHRS and YFSETQ. The CDR3 has 15 amino acids. The full variable domain, its missing parts supplied by reference TRBV5-1 and TRBJ2-5, is KAGVTQTPRYLIKTRGQQVTLSCSPISGHRSVSWYQQTPGQGLQFLFEYFSETQRNKGNFPGRFSGRQFSNSRSEMNVSTLELGDSALYLCASSERLYKIQTQYFGPGTRLLVL.

In DNA, the CDR3 is TGTGCCAGCAGCAACGACAGGGGGGCGAACACTGAAGCTTTCTTT. Translation: CASSNDRGANTEAFF. The gene calls are TRBV4-2 and TRBJ1-1; 9 bases are a match to TRBD1. The CDR3 spans 15 residues. V lost 5 bases to trimming and J lost 1 base; unmatched junction nucleotides: 5. Germline V CDR1 and CDR2: LGHNA, YNFKEQ.

The chain's CDR3 is CASSLPRGTSGRRLSDTQYF. The CDR3 coding sequence is TGTGCCAGCAGCTTACCTCGGGGGACTAGCGGACGAAGGTTATCAGATACGCAGTATTTT. The chain recombines TRBV7-8 with TRBJ2-3; 11 bases match TRBD2. The ends lost 2 bases at V and 4 bases at J; junction bases unmatched: 17. Germline V lookup: CDR1 SGHVS, CDR2 FQNEAQ. CDR3 length: 20 residues.

V is TRBV12-3 or TRBV12-4 and J is TRBJ2-7; no clear D. The CDR3 extends over 14 amino acids. With 6 bases removed from V and 4 bases from J, the gap between germline ends came to 16 bases. In DNA, the CDR3 is TGTGCCAGCAGCCCAAGCCCAGAAAATTACGAGCAGTACTTC. Protein sequence: CASSPSPENYEQYF.

This clonotype was seen at least ten times. The V and J genes are TRBV20-1 and TRBJ2-1; 8 bases align to TRBD2. V lost 6 bases, J lost 1 base, and 5 bases stayed unmatched. The CDR3 runs 14 residues. The germline CDR1 and CDR2 sequences are DFQATT and SNEGSKA (reference sequence). CDR3 sequence reads: CSARLARSYNEQFF. The CDR3 bases are TGCAGTGCCCGACTAGCGAGATCCTACAATGAGCAGTTCTTC.

J is TRBJ2-7 and V is TRBV20-1, with D tentatively TRBD1 or TRBD2 (5 bases each). Trimming shortened V by 5 bases and J by 2 bases, and 10 bases separated the two germline ends. The germline V gene has CDR1 DFQATT and CDR2 SNEGSKA (reference sequence). The CDR3 is 12 residues long. The CDR3 DNA reads TGCAGTGCTGGGGACCTAGCCTACGAGCAGTACTTC. This encodes CSAGDLAYEQYF.

This clonotype was seen many times. V and J are TRBV5-1 and TRBJ2-3; D possibly corresponds to TRBD2 (6 bases). The V end lost 1 base, the J end lost 0 bases, and 12 bases lay between the germline ends. The CDR3 loop spans 16 amino acids. The germline CDR1 and CDR2 sequences are SGHRS and YFSETQ. The CDR3 DNA reads TGCGCCAGCAGCTTGTTAGCGGTTACTAGCACAGATACGCAGTATTTT. As protein: CASSLLAVTSTDTQYF. The variable domain in full, completed from reference TRBV5-1 and TRBJ2-3, reads KAGVTQTPRYLIKTRGQQVTLSCSPISGHRSVSWYQQTPGQGLQFLFEYFSETQRNKGNFPGRFSGRQFSNSRSEMNVSTLELGDSALYLCASSLLAVTSTDTQYFGPGTRLTVL.

This clonotype was picked up many times. J is TRBJ2-1 and V is TRBV20-1; possibly TRBD1 for D (6 bases). V lost 0 bases to trimming and J lost 3 bases, with 6 bases between them. Germline V gives CDR1 DFQATT, CDR2 SNEGSKA (reference sequence). This CDR3 is 13 amino acids long. CDR3 DNA: TGCAGTGCTAGAGAGGACAGCTACAATGAGCAGTTCTTC. It specifies CSAREDSYNEQFF.

This clonotype appeared many times. The chain joins TRBV20-1 to TRBJ2-3; 11 bases are a match to TRBD1. The CDR3 loop spans 16 amino acids. The V gene end was trimmed by 5 bases and the J gene end by 3 bases; junction bases not matched to a gene: 10. Germline V gene lookup returns CDR1 DFQATT and CDR2 SNEGSKA (reference sequence). The CDR3 loop reads CSAGQLGTGGTDTQYF. CDR3 in DNA: TGCAGTGCTGGACAACTCGGGACAGGGGGAACAGATACGCAGTATTTT.

There are a few counts of this clonotype. This rearrangement joins TRBV5-5 to TRBJ2-7, with D possibly TRBD1 on 5 matching bases. This CDR3 has 15 amino acids. Germline V gene lookup returns CDR1 SGHKS and CDR2 YYEKEE (reference sequence). Trimming removed 0 bases from V and 7 bases from J, with 17 bases in between. CDR3 in amino acids: CASSLVVYPRGEQYF. The CDR3 bases are TGTGCCAGCAGCTTGGTGGTCTACCCAAGGGGAGAGCAGTACTTC.

This clonotype was detected only a few times. One end of the junction fails to match germline, which may point to a read error. The chain carries TRBV5-1 and TRBJ2-1; 8 bases match TRBD2. Germline-derived CDR1 and CDR2 are SGHRS and YFSETQ. This CDR3 region has 15 residues. The CDR3 bases are TGCGCCAGCAGCCCCGGGAGGGGGGGTTACAGTGAGCAGTTCTTC. Translated, it gives CASSPGRGGYSEQFF.

V usage is TRBV12-3 or TRBV12-4 and J usage is TRBJ1-1; TRBD1 is a possible D gene (5 bases). Trimming stripped 6 bases from V and 4 bases from J, with 15 bases between. This CDR3 is built from 14 residues. The CDR3 reads CASSSVQVGTEAFF. The DNA of the CDR3 is TGTGCCAGCAGCTCCGTACAGGTGGGCACTGAAGCTTTCTTT.

The genes are TRBV20-1 and TRBJ1-2, with 7 bases lining up with TRBD1. J lost 4 bases, V lost 0 bases, and 17 bases had no gene match. The germline gives CDR1 DFQATT, CDR2 SNEGSKA (reference sequence). This CDR3 contains 18 residues. CDR3 sequence reads: CSARDLTGTAGTFYGYTF. In DNA form, the CDR3 reads TGCAGTGCTAGAGACTTGACCGGGACAGCCGGAACTTTCTATGGCTACACCTTC.

The chain carries TRBV5-1 and TRBJ2-7, with D unclear. V lost 0 bases and J 0 bases, leaving 10 bases between the germline ends. The germline CDR1 and CDR2 sequences are SGHRS and YFSETQ. The CDR3 is 15 residues long. This chain's CDR3 is CASSLVWPNSYEQYF. As DNA, the CDR3 is TGCGCCAGCAGCTTGGTATGGCCCAACTCCTACGAGCAGTACTTC.

The chain joins TRBV7-2 to TRBJ2-2; D might be TRBD1 (5 bases). CDR3 length equals 15 residues. Per the germline V gene, CDR1 is SGHTA and CDR2 is FQGNSA. V shed 1 base and J shed 3 bases, with 9 bases lying between them. The CDR3 DNA reads TGTGCCAGCAGCTTAGTTACAGGCCACACCGGGGAGCTGTTTTTT. It yields the protein CASSLVTGHTGELFF.

This clonotype was seen ten or more times. The chain has TRBV7-6 and TRBJ1-2, with 8 bases aligning to TRBD1. The CDR3 contains 16 residues. Trimming removed 0 bases from V and 0 bases from J; junction bases left unmatched: 3. CDR1 and CDR2 (germline): SGHVS, FNYEAQ. The CDR3 nucleotides read TGTGCCAGCAGCTTAGCCGACAGGGGTTCTAACTATGGCTACACCTTC. Its translation: CASSLADRGSNYGYTF.

Only a few counts were recorded for this clonotype. V usage is TRBV5-1 and J usage is TRBJ1-1; tentatively, D is TRBD1 (6 bases). Germline V gives CDR1 SGHRS, CDR2 YFSETQ. This CDR3 has 14 residues. Deletions cut 4 bases from V and 2 bases from J, with 12 bases between. CDR3 sequence: CASSHGGANTEAFF. The CDR3 nucleotides are TGCGCCAGCAGCCACGGGGGGGCAAACACTGAAGCTTTCTTT.

The chain joins TRBV28 to TRBJ1-1; D gene ambiguous. Germline V gene sequence: CDR1 MDHEN, CDR2 SYDVKM. V gave up 5 bases and J gave up 5 bases, with 9 bases separating them. The CDR3 contains 12 residues. As DNA, the CDR3 is TGTGCCAGCAGTCCCGACCATACTGAAGCTTTCTTT. Its translation is CASSPDHTEAFF.

This clonotype appeared many times. The rearrangement joins TRBV29-1 to TRBJ1-2, with a weak D call TRBD1 (6 bases). CDR3 size: 13 residues. Germline CDR1 reads SQVTM; CDR2 reads ANQGSEA. With 2 bases removed from V and 8 bases from J, the gap between germline ends came to 15 bases. The CDR3 region has the DNA TGCAGCGTTGAAAGGGGAGGGGGAGGCGGCTACACCTTC. Its protein is CSVERGGGGGYTF.

There are a few counts of this clonotype. The chain combines TRBV9 with TRBJ2-2, with 9 bases fitting TRBD1. The V gene end was trimmed by 3 bases and the J gene end by 5 bases; junction bases not matched to a gene: 8. CDR3 size: 16 residues. Germline CDR1 reads SGDLS; CDR2 reads YYNGEE. The CDR3 region has the DNA TGTGCCAGCAGCGCCGTACAGGGGGCCGCAACCGGGGAGCTGTTTTTT. This encodes CASSAVQGAATGELFF.

This clonotype showed up many times. V and J are TRBV5-1 and TRBJ1-6, with no clear D. V was pared by 0 bases and J by 10 bases, with 8 bases between. The V gene's germline CDR1 is SGHRS and CDR2 YFSETQ. This CDR3 is built from 13 residues. CDR3 DNA: TGCGCCAGCAGCTTGGCCGGATCCTCACCCCTCCACTTT. Encoded protein: CASSLAGSSPLHF.

In this sample, this clonotype turned up many times. The CDR3: CSVELAGVLETQYF. The CDR3 nucleotides read TGCAGCGTTGAGTTAGCGGGAGTTCTAGAGACCCAGTACTTC. This sequence joins TRBV29-1 and TRBJ2-5, with TRBD2 matching 9 bases. Germline V gives CDR1 SQVTM, CDR2 ANQGSEA. V lost 3 bases and J lost 4; bases outside the gene matches: 6. This CDR3 is built from 14 residues.

This clonotype has at least ten counts. The rearrangement joins TRBV5-1 to TRBJ1-1, with D unresolved. CDR1 SGHRS and CDR2 YFSETQ come from the germline V gene. CDR3 size: 13 residues. The V end lost 4 bases, the J end lost 11 bases, and 18 bases lay between the germline ends. CDR3 bases: TGCGCCAGCAGCCTTATTGTGGGTGAAATGGCTTTCTTT. Its protein is CASSLIVGEMAFF.

This clonotype was observed many times. The chain combines TRBV20-1 with TRBJ2-7, with D maybe TRBD2 (6 bases). This CDR3 has 13 amino acids. Trimming took 5 bases from V and 2 from J, leaving 13 bases between them. CDR1 is DFQATT and CDR2 is SNEGSKA in the germline V gene (reference sequence). For the CDR3, the DNA is TGCAGTGCTCAAGCCCTAGCGACCTACGAGCAGTACTTC. Amino acid sequence: CSAQALATYEQYF.

The V and J genes are TRBV20-1 and TRBJ2-1, with a tentative D call TRBD2 (5 bases). Germline assignment: CDR1 DFQATT and CDR2 SNEGSKA (reference sequence). The CDR3 contains 12 residues. CDR3 residues: CTAKGVPNEQFF. In DNA form, the CDR3 reads TGCACTGCGAAGGGAGTGCCCAATGAGCAGTTCTTC.

This clonotype was observed a handful of times. This chain links TRBV20-1 with TRBJ2-2; TRBD2 matches at 13 bases. The CDR3 consists of 16 residues. The germline gives CDR1 DFQATT, CDR2 SNEGSKA (reference sequence). Trimming at V came to 6 bases and at J to 4 bases, leaving 8 bases not matched to a gene. CDR3 sequence reads: CSAFTSGRGGTGELFF. As DNA, the CDR3 is TGCAGTGCATTTACTAGCGGGAGGGGGGGCACCGGGGAGCTGTTTTTT.